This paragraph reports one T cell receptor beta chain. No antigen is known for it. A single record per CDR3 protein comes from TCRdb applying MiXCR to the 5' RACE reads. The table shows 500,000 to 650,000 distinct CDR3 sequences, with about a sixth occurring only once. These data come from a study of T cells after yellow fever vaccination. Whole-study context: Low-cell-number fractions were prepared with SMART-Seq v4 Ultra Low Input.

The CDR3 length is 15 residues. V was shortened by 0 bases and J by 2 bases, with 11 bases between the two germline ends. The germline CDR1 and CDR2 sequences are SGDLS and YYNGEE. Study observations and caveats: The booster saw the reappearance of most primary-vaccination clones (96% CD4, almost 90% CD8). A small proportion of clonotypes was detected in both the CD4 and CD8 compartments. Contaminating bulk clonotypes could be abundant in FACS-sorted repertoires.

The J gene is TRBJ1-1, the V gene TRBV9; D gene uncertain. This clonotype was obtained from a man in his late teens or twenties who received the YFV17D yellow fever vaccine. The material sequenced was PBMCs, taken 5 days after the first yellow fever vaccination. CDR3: CASSVDVTANTEAFF. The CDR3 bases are TGTGCCAGCAGCGTAGATGTAACAGCTAACACTGAAGCTTTCTTT. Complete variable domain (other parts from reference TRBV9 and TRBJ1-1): DSGVTQTPKHLITATGQRVTLRCSPRSGDLSVYWYQQSLDQGLQFLIQYYNGEERAKGNILERFSAQQFPDLHSELNLSSLELGDSALYFCASSVDVTANTEAFFGQGTRLTVV.